These T cell receptor beta chains were read from a single sample in a study of early T cells in non-severe SARS-CoV-2 infection. TCRdb processed the 5' RACE reads anew with MiXCR; each CDR3 protein has one entry. The sample lists around 110,000 distinct CDR3 sequences; 8.5% to 14% were seen once. What was sequenced was whole blood. The receptors shown here come from an adult who was a healthcare worker with PCR-confirmed SARS-CoV-2 infection or an uninfected control (not recorded which). Both conserved end residues are part of each CDR3. A D gene is named only where the DNA matches it firmly. Clone size is given for some rows only: seen once, a few or many times, or a class if the clone is expanded.

J: TRBJ2-1; length: 14; V: TRBV3-1; D: TRBD2; size: few; CDR3: CASSQAGLAIEQFF; DNA: TGTGCCAGCAGCCAAGCGGGACTAGCCATCGAGCAGTTCTTC
J: TRBJ2-7; length: 16; V: TRBV5-4; D: TRBD1; size: -; CDR3: CASSLPASGQVNEQYF; DNA: TGTGCCAGCAGCTTGCCCGCCTCGGGACAGGTCAACGAGCAGTACTTC
J: TRBJ2-5; length: 16; V: TRBV6-5; D: -; size: -; CDR3: CASSYWRGEAPETQYF; DNA: TGTGCCAGCAGTTACTGGCGGGGAGAGGCCCCTGAGACCCAGTACTTC
J: TRBJ2-3; length: 17; V: TRBV7-8; D: -; size: -; CDR3: CASSLGTWGSGTDTQYF; DNA: TGTGCCAGCAGCTTAGGAACTTGGGGGTCTGGGACAGATACGCAGTATTTT
J: TRBJ1-5; length: 14; V: TRBV20-1; D: -; size: few; CDR3: CSATPVAEARLQHF; DNA: TGCAGTGCCACCCCAGTGGCAGAGGCACGATTGCAGCATTTT
J: TRBJ2-1; length: 15; V: TRBV28; D: TRBD1; size: -; CDR3: CASSLAGGLINEQFF; DNA: TGTGCCAGCAGTTTAGCAGGGGGCCTTATCAATGAGCAGTTCTTC
J: TRBJ2-7; length: 13; V: TRBV7-9; D: -; size: few; CDR3: CASSLGDPYEQYF; DNA: TGTGCCAGCAGCTTAGGGGACCCCTACGAGCAGTACTTC
J: TRBJ1-2; length: 14; V: TRBV5-1; D: -; size: -; CDR3: CASSLGGRPDGYTF; DNA: TGCGCCAGCAGCTTGGGCGGACGGCCAGATGGCTACACCTTC
J: TRBJ2-5; length: 13; V: TRBV28; D: -; size: -; CDR3: CASSLGRVQTQYF; DNA: TGTGCCAGCAGTTTGGGCAGGGTACAGACCCAGTACTTC
J: TRBJ2-3; length: 16; V: TRBV3-1; D: TRBD2; size: -; CDR3: CASSHRAGLSTDTQYF; DNA: TGTGCCAGCAGCCATCGAGCGGGGCTTAGCACAGATACGCAGTATTTT
J: TRBJ1-1; length: 15; V: TRBV7-3; D: -; size: -; CDR3: CASSLRPIGQTEAFF; DNA: TGTGCCAGCAGCTTAAGGCCAATCGGGCAGACTGAAGCTTTCTTT
J: TRBJ2-1; length: 12; V: TRBV20-1; D: -; size: few; CDR3: CSLQGSYNEQFF; DNA: TGCAGCCTCCAAGGCTCCTACAATGAGCAGTTCTTC
J: TRBJ2-2; length: 15; V: TRBV24-1; D: -; size: few; CDR3: CATSEGGQSTGELFF; DNA: TGTGCCACCAGTGAGGGGGGACAGAGTACGGGGGAGCTGTTTTTT
J: TRBJ1-4; length: 15; V: TRBV28; D: -; size: -; CDR3: CASSSGGSGNEKLFF; DNA: TGTGCCAGCAGTTCGGGGGGATCCGGCAATGAAAAACTGTTTTTT
J: TRBJ2-7; length: 13; V: TRBV5-1; D: -; size: many; CDR3: CASSPQRDYEQYF; DNA: TGCGCCAGCAGTCCACAGCGCGACTACGAGCAGTACTTC
J: TRBJ1-5; length: 14; V: TRBV6-2/TRBV6-3; D: -; size: many; CDR3: CASSYLTGAQPQHF; DNA: TGTGCCAGCAGTTACCTGACCGGGGCTCAGCCCCAGCATTTT
J: TRBJ2-1; length: 15; V: TRBV28; D: -; size: few; CDR3: CASSLAGYPYNEQFF; DNA: TGTGCCAGCAGTTTAGCGGGGTATCCCTACAATGAGCAGTTCTTC
J: TRBJ2-1; length: 13; V: TRBV20-1; D: TRBD2; size: few; CDR3: CSAGGGRGNEQFF; DNA: TGCAGTGCTGGGGGCGGGAGGGGCAATGAGCAGTTCTTC
J: TRBJ1-6; length: 17; V: TRBV27; D: -; size: many; CDR3: CASSLLPGSAYNSPLHF; DNA: TGTGCCAGCAGTTTGCTCCCGGGGAGCGCCTATAATTCACCCCTCCACTTT
J: TRBJ1-5; length: 14; V: TRBV7-9; D: -; size: many; CDR3: CASSRAESNQPQHF; DNA: TGTGCCAGCAGCAGAGCCGAGAGCAATCAGCCCCAGCATTTT
J: TRBJ1-1; length: 15; V: TRBV7-9; D: TRBD1; size: few; CDR3: CASTHGQAMNTEAFF; DNA: TGTGCCAGCACCCACGGACAGGCGATGAACACTGAAGCTTTCTTT
J: TRBJ2-1; length: 14; V: TRBV7-3; D: TRBD2; size: few; CDR3: CASSKRENYNEQFF; DNA: TGTGCCAGCAGCAAGCGGGAGAACTACAATGAGCAGTTCTTC
J: TRBJ2-3; length: 18; V: TRBV11-2; D: TRBD2; size: few; CDR3: CASSLRVAGIPIPDTQYF; DNA: TGTGCCAGCAGCTTAAGGGTAGCGGGAATCCCCATTCCAGATACGCAGTATTTT
J: TRBJ1-1; length: 12; V: TRBV27; D: -; size: many; CDR3: CASSGRNTEAFF; DNA: TGTGCCAGCAGCGGGAGGAACACTGAAGCTTTCTTT
J: TRBJ2-1; length: 13; V: TRBV6-5; D: -; size: once; CDR3: CASSYSSGFEQFF; DNA: TGTGCCAGCAGTTACTCGTCTGGGTTTGAGCAGTTCTTC
J: TRBJ2-3; length: 18; V: TRBV21-1; D: -; size: many; CDR3: CASSSPSGLKRGTDTQYF; DNA: TGTGCCAGCAGCAGTCCTAGCGGATTAAAAAGGGGCACAGATACGCAGTATTTT
J: TRBJ1-2; length: 14; V: TRBV28; D: -; size: -; CDR3: CASSNGAKNYGYTF; DNA: TGTGCCAGCAGTAACGGGGCCAAGAACTATGGCTACACCTTC
J: TRBJ2-5; length: 14; V: TRBV11-2; D: TRBD2; size: many; CDR3: CASSSAGLEETQYF; DNA: TGTGCCAGCAGCTCGGCGGGACTAGAAGAGACCCAGTACTTC
J: TRBJ2-7; length: 17; V: TRBV28; D: -; size: many; CDR3: CASSLLAWQGVPYEQYF; DNA: TGTGCCAGCAGTTTATTGGCGTGGCAGGGTGTTCCCTACGAGCAGTACTTC
J: TRBJ2-3; length: 18; V: TRBV6-6; D: -; size: -; CDR3: CASSFGTRVGASTDTQYF; DNA: TGTGCCAGCAGTTTTGGGACCCGCGTTGGAGCTAGCACAGATACGCAGTATTTT
J: TRBJ1-6; length: 15; V: TRBV6-5; D: -; size: many; CDR3: CASSYSVGGDSPLHF; DNA: TGTGCCAGCAGTTACTCCGTCGGGGGGGATTCACCCCTCCACTTT
J: TRBJ2-1; length: 14; V: TRBV29-1; D: -; size: few; CDR3: CSVERGSSYNEQFF; DNA: TGCAGCGTTGAACGGGGAAGCTCCTACAATGAGCAGTTCTTC
J: TRBJ2-7; length: 14; V: TRBV27; D: -; size: -; CDR3: CASSFQILAYEQYF; DNA: TGTGCCAGCAGTTTCCAGATACTTGCCTACGAGCAGTACTTC
J: TRBJ2-3; length: 16; V: TRBV7-9; D: -; size: many; CDR3: CASSKGERGSTDTQYF; DNA: TGTGCCAGCAGCAAAGGGGAGAGGGGTTCCACAGATACGCAGTATTTT
J: TRBJ2-7; length: 13; V: TRBV28; D: TRBD2; size: once; CDR3: CASSLVAGNEQYF; DNA: TGTGCCAGCAGTTTAGTAGCGGGGAACGAGCAGTACTTC
J: TRBJ2-3; length: 16; V: TRBV7-2; D: TRBD2; size: few; CDR3: CASSFPSGRGKDTQYF; DNA: TGTGCCAGCAGCTTCCCTAGCGGGAGAGGGAAAGATACGCAGTATTTT
J: TRBJ2-6; length: 16; V: TRBV27; D: TRBD2; size: many; CDR3: CASSSGGWGGANVLTF; DNA: TGTGCCAGCAGTTCGGGAGGCTGGGGGGGGGCCAACGTCCTGACTTTC
J: TRBJ2-5; length: 13; V: TRBV7-9; D: TRBD2; size: many; CDR3: CASSRTSLETQYF; DNA: TGTGCCAGCAGCAGGACTAGTCTAGAGACCCAGTACTTC
J: TRBJ1-6; length: 16; V: TRBV7-9; D: -; size: many; CDR3: CASSLGAGENNSPLHF; DNA: TGTGCCAGCAGCTTAGGCGCCGGAGAGAATAATTCACCCCTCCACTTT
J: TRBJ2-3; length: 14; V: TRBV6-5; D: -; size: -; CDR3: CASSRAGQTNTQYF; DNA: TGTGCCAGCAGTAGAGCGGGACAGACCAATACGCAGTATTTT
J: TRBJ2-1; length: 13; V: TRBV11-1; D: -; size: few; CDR3: CASSLYTDNEQFF; DNA: TGTGCCAGCAGCTTATATACGGACAATGAGCAGTTCTTC
J: TRBJ2-1; length: 15; V: TRBV7-8; D: -; size: -; CDR3: CASSQPRESYNEQFF; DNA: TGTGCCAGCAGCCAGCCCAGGGAATCCTACAATGAGCAGTTCTTC
J: TRBJ2-1; length: 18; V: TRBV6-4; D: TRBD2; size: -; CDR3: CATPGWREFSSSYNEQFF; DNA: TGTGCCACCCCAGGGTGGCGGGAGTTCTCGAGCTCCTACAATGAGCAGTTCTTC
J: TRBJ2-2; length: 12; V: TRBV12-3/TRBV12-4; D: -; size: few; CDR3: CASSWVVGELFF; DNA: TGTGCCAGCAGTTGGGTTGTCGGGGAGCTGTTTTTT
J: TRBJ2-3; length: 14; V: TRBV6-1; D: -; size: few; CDR3: CASSGQSGPDTQYF; DNA: TGTGCCAGCAGTGGGCAGTCTGGGCCAGATACGCAGTATTTT
J: TRBJ2-7; length: 12; V: TRBV5-1; D: -; size: many; CDR3: CASSPNVYEQYF; DNA: TGCGCCAGCAGCCCAAACGTCTACGAGCAGTACTTC
J: TRBJ2-5; length: 14; V: TRBV18; D: -; size: many; CDR3: CASSPRNNQETQYF; DNA: TGTGCCAGCTCACCAAGAAACAACCAAGAGACCCAGTACTTC
J: TRBJ2-7; length: 12; V: TRBV10-2; D: -; size: -; CDR3: CASGVGTYEQYF; DNA: TGCGCCAGCGGGGTTGGGACCTACGAGCAGTACTTC
J: TRBJ2-1; length: 15; V: TRBV6-2/TRBV6-3; D: -; size: -; CDR3: CASSYSHLHRHEQFF; DNA: TGTGCCAGCAGTTACTCCCACCTCCATCGGCATGAGCAGTTCTTC
J: TRBJ2-5; length: 14; V: TRBV4-1; D: -; size: few; CDR3: CASSEWGYQETQYF; DNA: TGCGCCAGCAGCGAATGGGGGTACCAAGAGACCCAGTACTTC
J: TRBJ1-1; length: 17; V: TRBV15; D: TRBD1; size: many; CDR3: CATSGRTGDFMNTEAFF; DNA: TGTGCCACCAGCGGGAGGACAGGGGACTTTATGAACACTGAAGCTTTCTTT
J: TRBJ2-7; length: 13; V: TRBV5-1; D: -; size: -; CDR3: CASSAVPGHEQYF; DNA: TGCGCCAGCAGCGCGGTACCCGGCCACGAGCAGTACTTC
J: TRBJ2-1; length: 18; V: TRBV9; D: TRBD2; size: -; CDR3: CASSVGPSRVAGVDEQFF; DNA: TGTGCCAGCAGCGTAGGACCCAGCAGAGTAGCGGGAGTGGATGAGCAGTTCTTC
J: TRBJ2-5; length: 17; V: TRBV7-8; D: TRBD1; size: few; CDR3: CASSTAGTGAPQETQYF; DNA: TGTGCCAGCAGCACGGCTGGGACAGGGGCGCCCCAAGAGACCCAGTACTTC
J: TRBJ2-4; length: 15; V: TRBV5-1; D: -; size: few; CDR3: CASSLLGVDKNIQYF; DNA: TGCGCCAGCAGCCTTTTGGGCGTCGACAAAAACATTCAGTACTTC
J: TRBJ1-3; length: 14; V: TRBV3-1; D: -; size: many; CDR3: CASSPSGPGNTIYF; DNA: TGTGCCAGCAGTCCCTCCGGGCCTGGAAACACCATATATTTT
J: TRBJ2-1; length: 14; V: TRBV28; D: -; size: many; CDR3: CASKGQGLYNEQFF; DNA: TGTGCCAGCAAGGGCCAGGGACTCTACAATGAGCAGTTCTTC
J: TRBJ2-1; length: 14; V: TRBV6-1; D: TRBD2; size: -; CDR3: CASSELAGANEQFF; DNA: TGTGCCAGCAGTGAACTAGCGGGAGCCAATGAGCAGTTCTTC
J: TRBJ2-5; length: 16; V: TRBV29-1; D: TRBD2; size: many; CDR3: CSVGLSGRRSGETQYF; DNA: TGCAGCGTTGGACTTAGCGGGAGGAGGAGCGGCGAGACCCAGTACTTC
J: TRBJ2-7; length: 12; V: TRBV12-3/TRBV12-4; D: -; size: many; CDR3: CASGPTPAEQYF; DNA: TGTGCCAGCGGTCCTACCCCGGCCGAGCAGTACTTC